This T cell receptor beta chain was captured in a study of Graves' ophthalmopathy and Graves' hyperthyroidism. Study-wide results and caveats: Blood contained most expanded thyroid clonotypes exceeding 0.001 frequency.

Trimming at V came to 7 bases and at J to 4 bases, leaving 7 bases not matched to a gene. Germline CDR1 and CDR2: MNHNS and SASEGT. This CDR3 region has 14 residues. It was on clinical symptoms, serum thyroxine, TRAb, thyroid ultrasound and orbital computed tomography that diagnosis relied. In regard to this clonotype: As yet, its antigen is unknown.

RNA transcripts provided the template for amplifying TCR beta CDR3 regions. The first-round RT-PCR employed HTBI primers together with the Qiagen OneStep RT-PCR kit. A multiplex PCR was then performed as the second round. TCRdb redid the calling of the multiplex PCR reads with MiXCR, one entry per CDR3 protein. The sample consists of 340,000 or so distinct CDR3 sequences, roughly 15% of them appearing once. The sequencing sample was made of peripheral blood. The rearrangement uses TRBV6-1 and TRBJ2-7; 10 bases match TRBD1. This receptor was taken from an adult man with Graves' ophthalmopathy. The CDR3 nucleotides read TGTGCCAGCATTGTGGGACAGGGGAAATACGAGCAGTACTTC. It specifies CASIVGQGKYEQYF.